This T cell receptor beta chain is from a study of regulatory T cells in long-lasting Graves disease. Overall study findings and caveats: Repertoires from persistent disease leaned toward TRBV28, TRBJ1-2 and TRBJ2-5. Persistent Graves' patients showed reduced TCR diversity versus newly diagnosed patients. Among persistent patients, a larger number of public clonotypes were shared (around 3,000) than among newly diagnosed patients (about 970).

Germline values: CDR1 SGHVS, CDR2 FNYEAQ. V shed 3 bases and J shed 0 bases, with 14 bases lying between them. The CDR3 is 16 amino acids. The time point: newly diagnosed GD, antithyroid drugs for less than 3 months. RNA from PBMCs was the source of the TCR library. Researchers made TCR beta libraries by using iRepertoire HTBI primers and running Arm-PCR on CDR3 regions. TCRdb itself ran the multiplex PCR reads through MiXCR, one entry per CDR3 protein. The sample lists about 400,000 distinct CDR3 sequences; around a sixth were seen once. Many counts were recorded for this clonotype. What it recognizes is unknown.

The V and J genes are TRBV7-6 and TRBJ2-5; the D is unclear. This TCR was recovered from a female donor with Graves disease. The specimen was peripheral blood mononuclear cells (PBMCs), collected at new diagnosis, from a patient treated with antithyroid drugs. For the CDR3, the DNA is TGTGCCAGCAGCTTGTCGCCCCAGCACTACCAAGAGACCCAGTACTTC. This codes for CASSLSPQHYQETQYF.